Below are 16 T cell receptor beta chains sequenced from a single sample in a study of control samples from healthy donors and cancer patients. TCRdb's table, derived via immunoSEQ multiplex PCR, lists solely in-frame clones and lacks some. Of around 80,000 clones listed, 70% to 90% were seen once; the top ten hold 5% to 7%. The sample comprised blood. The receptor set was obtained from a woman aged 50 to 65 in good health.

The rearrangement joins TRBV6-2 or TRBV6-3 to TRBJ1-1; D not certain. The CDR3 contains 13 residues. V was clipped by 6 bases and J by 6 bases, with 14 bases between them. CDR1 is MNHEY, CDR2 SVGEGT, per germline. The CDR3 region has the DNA TGTGCCAGCAGCCTTAGGGCACGGGCTGAAGCTTTCTTT. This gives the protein CASSLRARAEAFF.

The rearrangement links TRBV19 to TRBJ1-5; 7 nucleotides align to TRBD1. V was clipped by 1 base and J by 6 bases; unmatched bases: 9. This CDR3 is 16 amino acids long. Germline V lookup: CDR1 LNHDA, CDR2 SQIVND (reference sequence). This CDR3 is CASSIGQGQIAQPQHF. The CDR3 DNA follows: TGTGCCAGTAGTATAGGACAGGGACAGATCGCTCAGCCCCAGCATTTT.

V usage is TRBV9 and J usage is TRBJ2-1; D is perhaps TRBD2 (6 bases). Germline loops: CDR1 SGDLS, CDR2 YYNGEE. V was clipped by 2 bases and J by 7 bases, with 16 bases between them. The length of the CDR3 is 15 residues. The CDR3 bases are TGTGCCAGCAGCGTGACGACTAGAGGCTATAATGAGCAGTTCTTC. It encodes CASSVTTRGYNEQFF.

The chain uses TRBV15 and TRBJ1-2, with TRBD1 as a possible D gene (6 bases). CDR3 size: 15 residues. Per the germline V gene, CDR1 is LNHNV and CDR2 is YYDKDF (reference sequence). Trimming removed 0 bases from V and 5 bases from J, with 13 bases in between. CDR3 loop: CATSRDRTEEYGYTF. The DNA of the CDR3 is TGTGCCACCAGCAGAGATCGGACAGAAGAATATGGCTACACCTTC.

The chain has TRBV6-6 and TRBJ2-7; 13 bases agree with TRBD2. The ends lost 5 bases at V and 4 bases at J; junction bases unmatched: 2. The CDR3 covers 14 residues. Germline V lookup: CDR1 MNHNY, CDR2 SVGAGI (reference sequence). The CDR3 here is CASSRLAGGYEQYF. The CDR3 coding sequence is TGTGCCAGCAGTCGACTAGCGGGGGGTTACGAGCAGTACTTC.

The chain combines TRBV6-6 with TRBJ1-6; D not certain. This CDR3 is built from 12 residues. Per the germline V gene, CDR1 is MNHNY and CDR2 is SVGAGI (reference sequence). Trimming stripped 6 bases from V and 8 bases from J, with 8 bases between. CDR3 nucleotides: TGTGCCAGCAGGTACCTGGATTCACCCCTCCACTTT. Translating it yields CASRYLDSPLHF.

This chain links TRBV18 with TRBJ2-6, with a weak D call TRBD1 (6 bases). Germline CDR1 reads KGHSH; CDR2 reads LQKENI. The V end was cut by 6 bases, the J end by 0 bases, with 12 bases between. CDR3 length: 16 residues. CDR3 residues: CASSPQGISGANVLTF. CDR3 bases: TGTGCCAGCTCTCCCCAGGGGATCTCTGGGGCCAACGTCCTGACTTTC.

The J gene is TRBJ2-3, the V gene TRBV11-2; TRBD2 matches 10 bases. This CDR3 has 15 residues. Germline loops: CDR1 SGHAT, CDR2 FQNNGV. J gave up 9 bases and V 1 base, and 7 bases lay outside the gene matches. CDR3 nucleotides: TGTGCCAGCAGCTTAGCGATAACACTAGCGGGGACGCAGTATTTT. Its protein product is CASSLAITLAGTQYF.

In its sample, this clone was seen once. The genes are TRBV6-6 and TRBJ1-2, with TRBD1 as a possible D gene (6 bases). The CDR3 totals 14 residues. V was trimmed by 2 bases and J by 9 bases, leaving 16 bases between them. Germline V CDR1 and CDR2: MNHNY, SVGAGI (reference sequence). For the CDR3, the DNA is TGTGCCAGCAGTTACGCCGAAGGACAGTTCCGCTACACCTTC. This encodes CASSYAEGQFRYTF.

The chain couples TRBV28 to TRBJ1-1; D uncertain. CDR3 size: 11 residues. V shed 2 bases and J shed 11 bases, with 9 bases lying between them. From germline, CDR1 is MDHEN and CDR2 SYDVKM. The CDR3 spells CASSLQTDAFF. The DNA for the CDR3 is TGTGCCAGCAGTTTACAAACCGACGCTTTCTTT.

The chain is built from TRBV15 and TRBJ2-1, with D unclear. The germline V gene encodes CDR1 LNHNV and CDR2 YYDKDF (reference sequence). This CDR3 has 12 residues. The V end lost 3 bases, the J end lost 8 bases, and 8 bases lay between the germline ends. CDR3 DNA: TGTGCCACCAGCAGGGACGATGATGAGCAGTTCTTC. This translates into CATSRDDDEQFF.

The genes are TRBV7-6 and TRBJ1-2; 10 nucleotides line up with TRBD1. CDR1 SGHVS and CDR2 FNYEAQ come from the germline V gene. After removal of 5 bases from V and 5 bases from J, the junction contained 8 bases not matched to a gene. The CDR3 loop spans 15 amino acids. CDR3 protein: CASSPRTGGEYGYTF. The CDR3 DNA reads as TGTGCCAGCAGCCCCCGGACAGGGGGGGAGTATGGCTACACCTTC. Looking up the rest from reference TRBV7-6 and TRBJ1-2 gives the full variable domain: GAGVSQSPRYKVTKRGQDVALRCDPISGHVSLYWYRQALGQGPEFLTYFNYEAQQDKSGLPNDRFSAERPEGSISTLTIQRTEQRDSAMYRCASSPRTGGEYGYTFGSGTRLTVV.

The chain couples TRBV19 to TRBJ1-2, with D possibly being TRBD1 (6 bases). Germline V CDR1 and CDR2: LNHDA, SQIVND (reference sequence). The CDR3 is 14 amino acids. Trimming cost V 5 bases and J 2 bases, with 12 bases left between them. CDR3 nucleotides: TGTGCCAGTAGTGTCTGGACAGCCAACTATGGCTACACCTTC. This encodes CASSVWTANYGYTF.

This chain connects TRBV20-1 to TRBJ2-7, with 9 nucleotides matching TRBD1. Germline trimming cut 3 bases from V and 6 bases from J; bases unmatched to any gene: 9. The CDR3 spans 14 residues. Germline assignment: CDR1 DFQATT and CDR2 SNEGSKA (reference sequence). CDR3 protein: CSASRGDRVGEQYF. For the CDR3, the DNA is TGCAGTGCTAGTAGGGGGGACAGGGTGGGCGAGCAGTACTTC.

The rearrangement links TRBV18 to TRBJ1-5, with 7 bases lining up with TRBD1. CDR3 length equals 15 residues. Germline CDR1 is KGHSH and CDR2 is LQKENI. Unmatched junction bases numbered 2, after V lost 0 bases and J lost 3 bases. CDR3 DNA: TGTGCCAGCTCACCACCCGGGACAGTCAATCAGCCCCAGCATTTT. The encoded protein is CASSPPGTVNQPQHF.

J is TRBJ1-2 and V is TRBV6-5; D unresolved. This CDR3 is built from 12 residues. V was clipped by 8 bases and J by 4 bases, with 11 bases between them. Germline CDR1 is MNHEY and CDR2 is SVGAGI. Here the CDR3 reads CASVSLGYGYTF. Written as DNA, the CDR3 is TGTGCCAGCGTATCACTGGGCTATGGCTACACCTTC.